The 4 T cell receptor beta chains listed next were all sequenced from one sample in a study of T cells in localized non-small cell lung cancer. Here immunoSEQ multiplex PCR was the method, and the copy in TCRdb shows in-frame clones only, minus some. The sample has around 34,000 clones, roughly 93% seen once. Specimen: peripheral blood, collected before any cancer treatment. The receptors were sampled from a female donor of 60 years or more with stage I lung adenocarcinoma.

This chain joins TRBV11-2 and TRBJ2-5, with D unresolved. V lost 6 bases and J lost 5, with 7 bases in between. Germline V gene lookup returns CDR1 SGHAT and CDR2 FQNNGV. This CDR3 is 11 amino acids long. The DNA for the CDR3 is TGTGCCAGCAGGGAAGGGGAGACCCAGTACTTC. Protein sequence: CASREGETQYF.

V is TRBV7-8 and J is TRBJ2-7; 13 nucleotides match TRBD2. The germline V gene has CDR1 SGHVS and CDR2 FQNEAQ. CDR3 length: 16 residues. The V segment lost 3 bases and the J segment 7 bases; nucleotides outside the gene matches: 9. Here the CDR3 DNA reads TGTGCCAGCAGCTTTCAGACTAGCGGGGGGCCTTATGAGCAGTACTTC. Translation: CASSFQTSGGPYEQYF.

CDR3 loop: CASSPSGQNNSPLHF. The CDR3 DNA reads TGTGCCAGCAGCCCATCGGGACAGAATAATTCACCCCTCCACTTT. The rearrangement links TRBV25-1 to TRBJ1-6, with 7 bases identical to TRBD1. The CDR3 spans 15 residues. The germline V gene encodes CDR1 MGHDK and CDR2 SYGVNS. V dropped 6 bases and J dropped 5; count of bases not matched to a gene: 7.

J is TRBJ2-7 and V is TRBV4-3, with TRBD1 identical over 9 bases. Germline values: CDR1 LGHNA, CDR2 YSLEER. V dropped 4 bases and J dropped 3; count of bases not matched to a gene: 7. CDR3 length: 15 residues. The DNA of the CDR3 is TGCGCCAGCAGCCGGTACCGGGACAGGGACTACGAGCAGTACTTC. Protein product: CASSRYRDRDYEQYF.